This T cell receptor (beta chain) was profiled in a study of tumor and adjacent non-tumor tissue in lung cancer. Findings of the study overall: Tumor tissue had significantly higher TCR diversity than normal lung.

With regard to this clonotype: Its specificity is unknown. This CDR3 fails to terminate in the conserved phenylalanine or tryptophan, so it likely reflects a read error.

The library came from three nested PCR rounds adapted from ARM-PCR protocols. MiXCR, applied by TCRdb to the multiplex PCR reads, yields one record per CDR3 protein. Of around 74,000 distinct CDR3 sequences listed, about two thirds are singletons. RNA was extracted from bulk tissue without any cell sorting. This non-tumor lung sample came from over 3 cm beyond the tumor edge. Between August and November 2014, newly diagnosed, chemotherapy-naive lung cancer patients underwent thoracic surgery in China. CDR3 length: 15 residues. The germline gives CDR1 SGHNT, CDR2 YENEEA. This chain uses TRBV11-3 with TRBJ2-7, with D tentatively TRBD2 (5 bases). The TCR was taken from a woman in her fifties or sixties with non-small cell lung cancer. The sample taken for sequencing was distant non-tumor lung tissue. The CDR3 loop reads CSSSLHGGPSYGQYI. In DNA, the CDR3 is TGTTCCAGCAGCTTACATGGCGGGCCCTCCTACGGGCAGTACATC.